This T cell receptor beta chain is drawn from a study of shared clonotypes between healthy human individuals. V shed 1 base, J shed 3 bases, and the junction held 5 bases outside the gene matches. Germline V gives CDR1 SGHNT, CDR2 YENEEA. The CDR3 sequence is 16 residues long. Researchers partitioned CD4+ cells into CD45RA+ naive and CD45RA-negative memory subsets. Study results and caveats: Between a handful of donors, naive CD4 clonotypes were shared at a level of around 4.8%.

Data came from immunoSEQ multiplex PCR; TCRdb stores just in-frame clones and leaves some out. The sample contains fewer than 1.8 million clones, approximately 98.5% of which appear only once. A note on this clone: Antigen unknown.

The chain has TRBV11-3 and TRBJ2-3, with 9 bases identical to TRBD1. This clonotype was obtained from a man aged 30 to 45 in good health. The sample taken for sequencing was naive CD4+ T cells sorted from blood. Sample subset: CD45RA+ positively selected. In nucleotides, the CDR3 is TGTGCCAGCAGCTTAGGCGGGACAGGGAAAACAGATACGCAGTATTTT. This sequence encodes CASSLGGTGKTDTQYF.